This entry is about one T cell receptor (beta chain). The data stem from a study of blood T cell repertoires in COVID-19. Generated by immunoSEQ multiplex PCR, the TCRdb table keeps only in-frame clones and is missing some. Of tens of thousands of clones listed, about 88% are singletons. Germline-derived CDR1 and CDR2 are SGHRS and YFSETQ. The V gene end was trimmed by 4 bases and the J gene end by 4 bases; junction bases not matched to a gene: 6. There are 14 residues in the CDR3. The specimen was peripheral blood. The clonotype comes from a man between 60 and 75 years old with acute or convalescent COVID-19. V gene TRBV5-1 combines with J gene TRBJ1-1, with TRBD1 matching over 8 bases. For the CDR3, the DNA is TGCGCCAGCAGCGACCTAACAGGGGGCACTGAAGCTTTCTTT. This translates into CASSDLTGGTEAFF. Using reference TRBV5-1 and TRBJ1-1 for the parts outside the CDR3, the full variable domain is KAGVTQTPRYLIKTRGQQVTLSCSPISGHRSVSWYQQTPGQGLQFLFEYFSETQRNKGNFPGRFSGRQFSNSRSEMNVSTLELGDSALYLCASSDLTGGTEAFFGQGTRLTVV.